This entry features one TCR beta chain sequence. The sample comes from a study of blood T cell repertoires in COVID-19. Per the original methods: From reference gene primer amplification, estimates of nucleated cell counts were derived. Profiled with immunoSEQ multiplex PCR; TCRdb holds only in-frame clones, not every one. V, J and clone size derive from that table, while D and trimming were established from the DNA sequence. The data show some 80,000 clones, with around 90% seen just once and roughly 0.72% held by the top ten. From germline, CDR1 is SEHNR and CDR2 FQNEAQ (reference sequence). The CDR3 covers 12 residues. V was trimmed by 3 bases and J by 8 bases, leaving 8 bases between them.

The rearrangement joins TRBV7-9 to TRBJ2-1; D remains ambiguous. The clonotype was recovered from an elderly woman with acute or convalescent COVID-19. Sample: peripheral blood. The CDR3 reads CASSLVLDEQFF. DNA of the CDR3: TGTGCCAGCAGCTTGGTACTGGATGAGCAGTTCTTC.